A single sample is the source of the 7 T cell receptor beta chains below, sequenced in a study of cytomegalovirus exposure and HLA in healthy donors (dated by TCRdb to about 2017). The library was prepared using the immunoSEQ multiplex PCR assay. The multiplex PCR relied on a mix of 60 forward primers for TCR Vbeta segments and 13 reverse primers for TCR Jbeta segments. This immuneACCESS table, as held by TCRdb, lists in-frame sequences with V and J called but not all clones. Of the missing ones, under half trace to an unresolved V gene in checked studies; the others have no known cause. The sample table gives 100,000 to 150,000 clones. The top ten clones comprise roughly 1.6% of the sample. Input material: PBMCs. The receptors shown here come from a woman in her thirties or forties in good health and CMV-seronegative.

The chain combines TRBV7-2 with TRBJ1-5; possible D gene TRBD1, 6 bases. V was clipped by 6 bases and J by 4 bases, with 16 bases between them. Germline loops: CDR1 SGHTA, CDR2 FQGNSA. The CDR3 runs to 15 residues. CDR3 DNA: TGTGCCAGCAGTTTGGATGGACAGCCTAATCAGCCCCAGCATTTT. This codes for CASSLDGQPNQPQHF.

The chain couples TRBV21-1 to TRBJ1-1. TRBV21-1 is a known pseudogene. There are 18 residues in the CDR3. The CDR3 DNA sequence: TGTGCCATCTCGGGGGGGTTTTCTACTCACACCTTGAACACTGAAGCTTTCTTT. Its protein product is CAISGGFSTHTLNTEAFF.

The chain's CDR3 is CASSQDSERPGSYEQYF. The DNA for the CDR3 is TGCGCCAGCAGCCAAGATTCGGAAAGACCGGGCTCCTACGAGCAGTACTTC. The genes are TRBV4-3 and TRBJ2-7; D uncertain. Germline CDR1 reads LGHNA; CDR2 reads YSLEER. The CDR3 spans 17 residues. V lost 0 bases and J lost 0, with 15 bases in between.

The genes are TRBV29-1 and TRBJ2-5, with a tentative D call TRBD2 (5 bases). Per the germline V gene, CDR1 is SQVTM and CDR2 is ANQGSEA. The CDR3 extends over 16 amino acids. Trimming removed 4 bases at V and 4 bases at J, with 22 bases between. The CDR3 coding sequence is TGCAGCGTTGTATTAAACCCCCCAAGGCGGGTAGAGACCCAGTACTTC. Its protein is CSVVLNPPRRVETQYF.

The chain is built from TRBV2 and TRBJ2-6; D perhaps matches TRBD1 (6 bases). The CDR3 spans 15 residues. Germline V gives CDR1 SNHLY, CDR2 FYNNEI. Trimming left V 5 bases short and J 1 base short, with 9 bases between. The CDR3 spells CASSPQGSGANVLTF. In nucleotides, the CDR3 is TGTGCCAGCAGTCCTCAGGGGTCTGGGGCCAACGTCCTGACTTTC.

The V gene is TRBV5-1, the J gene TRBJ1-1; a possible D gene is TRBD1 (6 bases). This CDR3 has 16 residues. Germline V gene lookup returns CDR1 SGHRS and CDR2 YFSETQ. Trimming left V 4 bases short and J 1 base short, with 17 bases between. As DNA, the CDR3 is TGCGCCAGCAGCGTGGGGACATCAAGTGGGAACACTGAAGCTTTCTTT. Residues: CASSVGTSSGNTEAFF.

The chain combines TRBV7-2 with TRBJ1-2; D perhaps matches TRBD1 (5 bases). The CDR3 covers 15 residues. V lost 1 base and J lost 2, with 11 bases in between. Germline CDR1 is SGHTA and CDR2 is FQGNSA. CDR3 sequence reads: CASSLVPGVNYGYTF. As DNA, the CDR3 is TGTGCCAGCAGCTTAGTTCCGGGGGTGAACTATGGCTACACCTTC.